This TCR beta chain was profiled in a study of cytomegalovirus exposure and HLA in healthy donors. PCR was performed using 60 Vbeta and 13 Jbeta primers. Only in-frame clones appear in the TCRdb table, and some are missing; sequencing was by immunoSEQ multiplex PCR. The sample carries under 200,000 clones, just over 75% recorded once. The junction had 2 bases not matched to a gene; V was cut back by 0 bases and J by 9 bases. The germline CDR1 and CDR2 sequences are SEHNR and FQNEAQ (reference sequence). The CDR3 contains 13 residues. This TCR came from a man aged 25-45 years in good health and CMV-seronegative. The material sequenced was PBMCs. The chain employs TRBV7-9 and TRBJ2-1; 7 bases are a match to TRBD2. The CDR3 is CASSLAGGTEQFF. Here the CDR3 DNA reads TGTGCCAGCAGCTTAGCGGGGGGGACTGAGCAGTTCTTC.